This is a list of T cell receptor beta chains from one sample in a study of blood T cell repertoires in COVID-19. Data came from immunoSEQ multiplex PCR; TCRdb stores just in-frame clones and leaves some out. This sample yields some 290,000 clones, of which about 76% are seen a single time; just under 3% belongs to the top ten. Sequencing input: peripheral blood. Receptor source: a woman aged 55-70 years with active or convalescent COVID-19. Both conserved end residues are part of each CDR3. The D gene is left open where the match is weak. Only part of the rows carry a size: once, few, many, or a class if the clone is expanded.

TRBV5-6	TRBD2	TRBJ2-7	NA	CASSQVSGRVPYEQYF	TGTGCCAGCAGCCAGGTTAGCGGGAGGGTGCCCTACGAGCAGTACTTC
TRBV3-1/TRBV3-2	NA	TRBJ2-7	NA	CASSQDSGFSYEQYF	TGTGCCAGCAGCCAAGATTCGGGGTTCTCCTACGAGCAGTACTTC
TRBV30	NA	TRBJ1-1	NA	CAWSVPPGRRMNTEAFF	TGTGCCTGGAGTGTACCCCCAGGTAGGAGGATGAACACTGAAGCTTTCTTT
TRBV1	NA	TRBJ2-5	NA	CTSSQLRLAGGPGETQYF	TGCACCAGCAGCCAACTAAGACTAGCGGGGGGCCCGGGCGAGACCCAGTACTTC
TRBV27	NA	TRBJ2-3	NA	CASSSYRDGADTQYF	TGTGCCAGCAGTTCTTACAGGGATGGAGCAGATACGCAGTATTTT
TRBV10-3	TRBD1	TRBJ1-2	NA	CASDSGTGYGYTF	TGTGCATCTGATTCCGGGACAGGGTATGGCTACACCTTC
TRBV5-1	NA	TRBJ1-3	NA	CASSLTGGSYGNTIYF	TGCGCCAGCAGCTTGACGGGGGGGAGTTATGGAAACACCATATATTTT
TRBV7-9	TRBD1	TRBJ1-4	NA	CASSSGQGYEKLFF	TGTGCCAGCAGCTCGGGACAGGGTTATGAAAAACTGTTTTTT
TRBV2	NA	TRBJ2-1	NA	CASSNNRDSPFYNEQFF	TGTGCCAGCAGCAATAACCGGGACTCCCCTTTTTACAATGAGCAGTTCTTC
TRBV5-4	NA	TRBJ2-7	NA	CASSLVSTGSYEQYF	TGTGCCAGCAGCTTGGTGTCAACAGGGTCCTACGAGCAGTACTTC
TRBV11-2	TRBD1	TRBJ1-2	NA	CASSPLTGGYGYTF	TGTGCCAGCAGCCCCCTGACAGGGGGGTATGGCTACACCTTC
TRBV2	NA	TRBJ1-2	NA	CAIERIGGYTF	TGTGCCATCGAGAGGATAGGTGGCTACACCTTC
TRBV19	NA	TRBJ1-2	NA	CASSITWDTYGYTF	TGTGCCAGTAGTATAACCTGGGACACATATGGCTACACCTTC
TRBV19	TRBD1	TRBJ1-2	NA	CAIYDGGGTGNNYGYTF	TGTGCCATTTACGACGGAGGGGGGACAGGGAACAACTATGGCTACACCTTC
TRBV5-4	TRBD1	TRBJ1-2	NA	CASSSGQGDYGYTF	TGTGCCAGCAGCTCGGGACAGGGAGACTATGGCTACACCTTC
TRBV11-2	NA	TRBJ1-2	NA	CASSLGSRDGYTF	TGTGCCAGCAGCTTAGGGTCCAGGGATGGCTACACCTTC
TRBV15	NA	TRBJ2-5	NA	CATSNWVGGETQYF	TGTGCCACCAGCAATTGGGTAGGCGGTGAGACCCAGTACTTC
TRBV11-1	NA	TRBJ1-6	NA	CASSLRYNSPLHF	TGTGCCAGCAGCTTGCGGTATAATTCACCCCTCCACTTT
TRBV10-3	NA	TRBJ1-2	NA	CAISPGGVYGYTF	TGTGCCATCTCCCCGGGAGGGGTCTATGGCTACACCTTC
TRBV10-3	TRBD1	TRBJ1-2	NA	CATDRGLDYGYTF	TGTGCCACCGACAGGGGGCTGGACTATGGCTACACCTTC
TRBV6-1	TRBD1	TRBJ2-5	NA	CASSEAQGQGGETQYF	TGTGCCAGCAGTGAAGCCCAGGGACAGGGGGGAGAGACCCAGTACTTC
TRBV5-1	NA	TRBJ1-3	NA	CASSLDRDGSGNTIYF	TGCGCCAGCAGCTTGGACAGGGATGGATCTGGAAACACCATATATTTT
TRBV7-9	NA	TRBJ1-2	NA	CASTLEGVGYGYTF	TGTGCCAGCACCCTAGAAGGGGTGGGCTATGGCTACACCTTC
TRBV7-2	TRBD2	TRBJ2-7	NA	CASSFSGGANYEQYF	TGTGCCAGCAGCTTCAGCGGGGGGGCAAACTACGAGCAGTACTTC
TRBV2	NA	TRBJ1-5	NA	CASSDRGVGQPQHF	TGTGCCAGCAGTGACCGGGGGGTGGGTCAGCCCCAGCATTTT
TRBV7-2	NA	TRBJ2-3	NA	CASSPAGYTQYF	TGTGCCAGCAGCCCGGCGGGCTATACGCAGTATTTT
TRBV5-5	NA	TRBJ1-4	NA	CASSLTENNEKLFF	TGTGCCAGCAGCTTGACAGAGAATAATGAAAAACTGTTTTTT
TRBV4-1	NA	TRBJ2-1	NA	CASSQGLRTNNEQFF	TGCGCCAGCAGCCAAGGGCTGCGGACAAACAATGAGCAGTTCTTC
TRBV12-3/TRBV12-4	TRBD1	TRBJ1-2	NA	CVSSLGQGSGYTF	TGTGTCAGCAGTTTAGGACAGGGCTCGGGCTACACCTTC
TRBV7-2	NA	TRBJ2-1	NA	CASSFAGNEQFF	TGTGCCAGCAGCTTCGCAGGGAATGAGCAGTTCTTC
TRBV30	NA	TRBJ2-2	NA	CAWSSGSGELFF	TGTGCCTGGAGTTCGGGGTCCGGGGAGCTGTTTTTT
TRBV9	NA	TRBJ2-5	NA	CASSVSRDETQYF	TGTGCCAGCAGCGTCTCCAGGGATGAGACCCAGTACTTC
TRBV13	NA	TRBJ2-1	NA	CASSLGPARYEQFF	TGTGCCAGCAGCTTAGGCCCAGCGAGGTATGAGCAGTTCTTC
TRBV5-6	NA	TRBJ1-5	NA	CASSLQTDSNQPQHF	TGTGCCAGCAGCTTACAGACAGATAGCAATCAGCCCCAGCATTTT
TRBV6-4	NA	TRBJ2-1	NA	CASSERLGASNEQFF	TGTGCCAGCAGTGAGAGACTAGGTGCCAGCAATGAGCAGTTCTTC
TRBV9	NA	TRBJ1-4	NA	CASSAYTGEANEKLFF	TGTGCCAGCAGCGCCTACACCGGGGAGGCTAATGAAAAACTGTTTTTT
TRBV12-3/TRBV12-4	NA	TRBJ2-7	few	CASSQSAVFEQYF	TGTGCCAGCAGTCAATCTGCGGTTTTCGAGCAGTACTTC
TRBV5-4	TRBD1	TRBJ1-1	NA	CASSLGGQGGRNTEAFF	TGTGCCAGCAGCTTGGGAGGGCAGGGGGGAAGGAACACTGAAGCTTTCTTT
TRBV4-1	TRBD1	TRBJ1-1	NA	CASSQSGTGNTEAFF	TGCGCCAGCAGCCAATCCGGGACAGGGAACACTGAAGCTTTCTTT
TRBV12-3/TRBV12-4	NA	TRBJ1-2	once	CASRAGGGRGYTF	TGTGCCAGCAGGGCAGGAGGAGGGCGTGGCTACACCTTC
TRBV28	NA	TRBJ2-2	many	CASSEYAGELFF	TGTGCCAGCAGCGAGTATGCCGGGGAGCTGTTTTTT
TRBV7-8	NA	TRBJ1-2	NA	CASSLAQGYYGYTF	TGTGCCAGCAGCTTAGCGCAGGGATACTATGGCTACACCTTC
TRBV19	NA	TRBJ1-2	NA	CASSTPGGRNDGYTF	TGTGCCAGTAGTACCCCGGGGGGGCGCAATGATGGCTACACCTTC
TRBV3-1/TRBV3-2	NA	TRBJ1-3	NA	CASSPRGGSGNTIYF	TGTGCCAGCAGCCCCCGGGGGGGCTCTGGAAACACCATATATTTT
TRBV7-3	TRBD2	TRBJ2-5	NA	CASSQAGLQETQYF	TGTGCCAGCAGCCAAGCGGGACTACAAGAGACCCAGTACTTC
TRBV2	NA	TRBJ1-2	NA	CASRETGTGYGYTF	TGTGCCAGCAGGGAAACAGGGACGGGCTATGGCTACACCTTC
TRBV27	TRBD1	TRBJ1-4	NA	CASSFQTGGSGNEKLFF	TGTGCCAGCAGTTTCCAGACAGGGGGCTCAGGGAACGAAAAACTGTTTTTT
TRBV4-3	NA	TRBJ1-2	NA	CASSQVREKRGYTF	TGCGCCAGCAGCCAAGTCAGGGAAAAGCGTGGCTACACCTTC
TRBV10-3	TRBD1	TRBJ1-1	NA	CAISEKARGKTEAFF	TGTGCCATCAGTGAGAAGGCCAGGGGGAAAACTGAAGCTTTCTTT
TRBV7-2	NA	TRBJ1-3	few	CASSLSVSSGNTIYF	TGTGCCAGCAGCCTAAGTGTGAGCTCTGGAAACACCATATATTTT
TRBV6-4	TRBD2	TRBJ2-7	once	CASSGGLAGANEQYF	TGTGCCAGCAGTGGGGGACTAGCGGGGGCAAACGAGCAGTACTTC
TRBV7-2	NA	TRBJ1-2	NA	CASSLDSYGYTF	TGTGCCAGCAGCTTAGACTCCTATGGCTACACCTTC
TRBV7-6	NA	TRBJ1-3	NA	CASSLVSADSGNTIYF	TGTGCCAGCAGCTTAGTTTCAGCGGACTCTGGAAACACCATATATTTT
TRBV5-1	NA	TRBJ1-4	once	CASSHGLAGEKLFF	TGCGCCAGCAGCCATGGGCTCGCGGGAGAAAAACTGTTTTTT
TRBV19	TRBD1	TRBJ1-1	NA	CASSVTGVSTEAFF	TGTGCCAGTAGTGTGACAGGGGTGAGCACTGAAGCTTTCTTT
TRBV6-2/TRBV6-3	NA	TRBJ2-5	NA	CASSYGISRIQETQYF	TGTGCCAGCAGTTACGGTATATCGCGGATCCAAGAGACCCAGTACTTC
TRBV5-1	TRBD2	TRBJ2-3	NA	CASSGLAGGSTDTQYF	TGCGCCAGCAGCGGCTTAGCGGGGGGAAGCACAGATACGCAGTATTTT
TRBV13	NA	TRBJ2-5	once	CASSLGPKRTAQYF	TGTGCCAGCAGCTTAGGCCCCAAGCGTACGGCCCAGTACTTC